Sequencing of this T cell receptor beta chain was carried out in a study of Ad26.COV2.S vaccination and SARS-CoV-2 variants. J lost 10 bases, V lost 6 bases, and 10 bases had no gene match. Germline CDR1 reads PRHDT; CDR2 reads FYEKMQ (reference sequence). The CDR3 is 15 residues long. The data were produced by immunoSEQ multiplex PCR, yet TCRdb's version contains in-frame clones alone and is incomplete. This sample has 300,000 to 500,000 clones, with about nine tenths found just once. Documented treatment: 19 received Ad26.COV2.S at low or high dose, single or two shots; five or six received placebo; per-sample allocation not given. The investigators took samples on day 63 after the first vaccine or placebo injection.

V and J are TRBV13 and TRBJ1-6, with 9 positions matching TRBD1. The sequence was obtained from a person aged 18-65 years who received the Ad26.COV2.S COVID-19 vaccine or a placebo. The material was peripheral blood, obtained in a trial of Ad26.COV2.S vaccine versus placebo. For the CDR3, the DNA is TGTGCCAGCAGTCCTGCGGACAGGGGCGACTCACCCCTCCACTTT. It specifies CASSPADRGDSPLHF.